A single sample gave rise to the 29 T cell receptor beta chains below, sequenced in a study of monozygotic twins with inflammatory bowel disease. TCRdb reprocessed the 5' RACE reads, with one entry per CDR3 protein and no DNA. The sample has fewer than 350,000 distinct CDR3 sequences. Sample: blood. The source is a human donor with ulcerative colitis or Crohn's disease, or a healthy co-twin of an affected twin (not recorded which).

The CDR3 protein is CASSLRRGNSNQPQHF. This chain connects TRBV6-2 or TRBV6-3 to TRBJ1-5; TCRdb gives TRBD1 as the D gene, but with no DNA this cannot be confirmed. Germline CDR1 is MNHEY and CDR2 is SVGEGT. CDR3 length equals 16 residues.

The gene calls are TRBV7-7 and TRBJ2-2. The germline V gene encodes CDR1 SSHAT and CDR2 FNYEAQ (reference sequence). This CDR3 comprises 15 residues. The CDR3 loop reads CASSLALAVAGELFF.

This rearrangement joins TRBV2 to TRBJ1-1; TCRdb proposes TRBD1, but this gene call is untestable without DNA. CDR1 and CDR2 from the germline V gene are SNHLY and FYNNEI. This CDR3 comprises 12 residues. The CDR3 is CASGDRYTEAFF.

The rearrangement links TRBV20-1 to TRBJ1-2; as DNA is missing, the TRBD1 call by TCRdb cannot be tested. The CDR3 loop spans 13 amino acids. Per the germline V gene, CDR1 is DFQATT and CDR2 is SNEGSKA (reference sequence). The CDR3 loop reads CSATDRVPIDYTF.

V usage is TRBV2 and J usage is TRBJ2-7; there is no DNA to check the TCRdb D call of TRBD2. The CDR3 loop spans 12 amino acids. Germline CDR1 reads SNHLY; CDR2 reads FYNNEI. CDR3 residues: CATGLAVYEQYF.

The CDR3 region is CASSAGTDYSTISYEQYF. V gene TRBV27 combines with J gene TRBJ2-7; TCRdb picks TRBD1, but there is no DNA to check that call. CDR1 is MNHEY and CDR2 is SMNVEV in the germline V gene (reference sequence). The CDR3 spans 18 residues.

This CDR3 is CASSFRATYGSTIYF. V usage is TRBV7-2 and J usage is TRBJ1-3. This CDR3 is built from 15 residues. CDR1 is SGHTA and CDR2 is FQGNSA in the germline V gene.

The chain employs TRBV19 and TRBJ2-1; TCRdb picks TRBD1, but there is no DNA to check that call. The CDR3 is made up of 13 amino acids. Germline V gene sequence: CDR1 LNHDA, CDR2 SQIVND (reference sequence). CDR3 protein: CASSPGQGNEQFF.

The rearrangement joins TRBV2 to TRBJ2-2; TCRdb's D call, TRBD1, is unchecked because there is no DNA. The CDR3 extends over 14 amino acids. Per the germline V gene, CDR1 is SNHLY and CDR2 is FYNNEI. The CDR3 spells CASSPDRGPGELFF.

The chain joins TRBV12-3 or TRBV12-4 to TRBJ2-3; absent DNA, TCRdb's TRBD2 call cannot be checked. This CDR3 comprises 15 residues. CDR3 in amino acids: CASSLGTSGKDTQYF.

CDR3 sequence reads: CASSFGGVGEQYF. The rearrangement joins TRBV5-1 to TRBJ2-7; the TCRdb D gene call, TRBD2, has no DNA to confirm it. This CDR3 is 13 amino acids long. The V gene's germline CDR1 is SGHRS and CDR2 YFSETQ.

CDR3 sequence: CASSYDPGHASYEQYF. The chain combines TRBV6-5 with TRBJ2-7; the D call from TCRdb, TRBD1, cannot be confirmed without DNA. This CDR3 spans 16 amino acids. CDR1 is MNHEY, CDR2 SVGAGI, per germline.

The rearrangement links TRBV4-2 to TRBJ1-4. This CDR3 contains 15 residues. CDR1 LGHNA and CDR2 YNFKEQ come from the germline V gene. This CDR3 reads CASSQDREVRKGLFF.

The chain has TRBV7-2 and TRBJ2-7; as DNA is missing, the TRBD1 call by TCRdb cannot be tested. This CDR3 contains 13 residues. Germline CDR1 reads SGHTA; CDR2 reads FQGNSA. This CDR3 reads CASSFKGGDEQYF.

This chain connects TRBV6-2 or TRBV6-3 to TRBJ1-1; TCRdb calls TRBD1, which cannot be checked without DNA. Germline CDR1 MNHEY, CDR2 SVGEGT. The CDR3 loop spans 12 amino acids. Here the CDR3 reads CASAVGQGEAFF.

The chain links TRBV4-1 to TRBJ1-1. In germline, CDR1 is MGHRA, CDR2 YSYEKL. The length of the CDR3 is 14 residues. CDR3 loop: CASSQYLGGTEAFF.

This chain connects TRBV5-1 to TRBJ2-1. There are 12 residues in the CDR3. The V gene's germline CDR1 is SGHRS and CDR2 YFSETQ. This CDR3 is CASSTLNNEQFF.

The chain combines TRBV12-3 or TRBV12-4 with TRBJ2-7; TCRdb's D gene call, TRBD1, goes unchecked for lack of DNA. The CDR3 covers 14 residues. The CDR3 sequence is CASTLDGASYEQYF.

V is TRBV6-1 and J is TRBJ2-7; TCRdb picks TRBD2, but there is no DNA to check that call. There are 15 residues in the CDR3. Germline V gene lookup returns CDR1 MNHNS and CDR2 SASEGT. CDR3 amino acids: CASVGGTGPFYEQYF.

The chain links TRBV7-2 to TRBJ2-7; TCRdb returns TRBD2, unconfirmable since there is no DNA. This CDR3 contains 15 residues. The germline V gene encodes CDR1 SGHTA and CDR2 FQGNSA. This CDR3 is CASSLGAGGAYEQYF.

The V gene is TRBV12-3 or TRBV12-4, the J gene TRBJ2-5; TCRdb names TRBD2, which stays unverified in the absence of DNA. CDR3 length equals 15 residues. The CDR3 spells CASSNFSGRGETQYF.

The chain is built from TRBV5-1 and TRBJ2-3; TCRdb indicates TRBD1, and absent DNA this call remains unverified. This CDR3 contains 16 residues. Germline CDR1 reads SGHRS; CDR2 reads YFSETQ. This CDR3 is CASRLQVRGRADTQYF.

The J gene is TRBJ2-1, the V gene TRBV29-1; TCRdb designates TRBD2, a call that cannot be tested without DNA. This CDR3 region has 15 residues. Per germline, CDR1 SQVTM and CDR2 ANQGSEA. CDR3 residues: CSVYYSGGAWGEQFF.

The gene calls are TRBV4-3 and TRBJ2-7. Germline-derived CDR1 and CDR2 are LGHNA and YSLEER. This CDR3 is built from 14 residues. The CDR3 loop reads CASSQDANRREQYF.

The chain is built from TRBV11-2 and TRBJ2-6; TCRdb calls TRBD1, which cannot be checked without DNA. Germline CDR1 SGHAT, CDR2 FQNNGV. CDR3 length: 18 amino acids. The CDR3 is CASSLVREVLAGANVLTF.

The chain is built from TRBV12-3 or TRBV12-4 and TRBJ1-5. This CDR3 comprises 14 residues. The CDR3 loop is CASSLGIGGQPQHF.

The chain has TRBV5-1 and TRBJ2-7; TCRdb names TRBD1, which stays unverified in the absence of DNA. CDR1 is SGHRS, CDR2 YFSETQ, per germline. The CDR3 is 13 amino acids. CDR3 protein: CASSGTGGNEQYF.

This chain links TRBV28 with TRBJ2-1; TCRdb returns TRBD1, unconfirmable since there is no DNA. Germline CDR1 is MDHEN and CDR2 is SYDVKM. The CDR3 consists of 15 residues. CDR3: CASTSFGQANNEQFF. Combining the CDR3 with reference TRBV28 and TRBJ2-1 gives the whole variable domain DVKVTQSSRYLVKRTGEKVFLECVQDMDHENMFWYRQDPGLGLRLIYFSYDVKMKEKGDIPEGYSVSREKKERFSLILESASTNQTSMYLCASTSFGQANNEQFFGPGTRLTVL.

The gene calls are TRBV27 and TRBJ2-6; TCRdb's D gene call, TRBD1, goes unchecked for lack of DNA. The V gene's germline CDR1 is MNHEY and CDR2 SMNVEV (reference sequence). The CDR3 consists of 14 residues. This CDR3 is CASTSRAGANVLTF.